The clone carrying this TCR beta chain showed up many times. Its antigen is as yet unknown. RNA transcripts gave rise to amplified TCR beta CDR3 regions. The HTBI primer set drove a first-round RT-PCR of the TCR CDR3. TCRdb re-derived calls from the multiplex PCR reads in MiXCR, one entry per CDR3 protein. The sample comprises about 480,000 distinct CDR3 sequences, around 14% of which are singletons, and about a sixth rests with the top ten. Out of approximately 9.9 ml of fresh peripheral blood came the PBMCs. This sample is part of a study of T cells in Graves' hyperthyroidism and ophthalmopathy. Study outcomes and limitations: Prediction of ophthalmopathy progression came a median roughly 6.7 months pre-onset.

V shed 0 bases and J 0 bases; nucleotides not matched to a gene: 1. Looked up from germline, CDR1 is SGHVS and CDR2 is FQNEAQ. The CDR3 length is 16 residues. The receptor's source is a woman aged 18-29 years with Graves' hyperthyroidism. Input material: blood. The chain couples TRBV7-8 to TRBJ1-4; 7 bases align to TRBD1. CDR3 residues: CASSLAGTATNEKLFF. The CDR3, as DNA: TGTGCCAGCAGCTTAGCCGGGACAGCAACTAATGAAAAACTGTTTTTT. Filled out from reference TRBV7-8 and TRBJ1-4, the complete variable domain reads GAGVSQSPRYKVAKRGQDVALRCDPISGHVSLFWYQQALGQGPEFLTYFQNEAQLDKSGLPSDRFFAERPEGSVSTLKIQRTQQEDSAVYLCASSLAGTATNEKLFFGSGTQLSVL.